These 28 T cell receptor beta chains share one sample of origin, sequenced in a study of blood T cell repertoires in COVID-19. The protocol was immunoSEQ multiplex PCR, while the TCRdb copy is restricted to in-frame clones and leaves out a portion. This table has roughly 100,000 clones, over 70% appearing once. The material sequenced was peripheral blood. Receptors were obtained from a human donor in a cohort sampled during active or convalescent COVID-19.

The rearrangement uses TRBV5-1 and TRBJ2-3, with D unclear. The germline gives CDR1 SGHRS, CDR2 YFSETQ. The CDR3 extends over 16 amino acids. Trimming pared 2 bases from V and 3 bases from J, leaving 16 bases between. In nucleotides, the CDR3 is TGCGCCAGCAGCTTTGAAGTTACCCGAGCGACAGATACGCAGTATTTT. Encoded protein: CASSFEVTRATDTQYF.

The chain employs TRBV4-1 and TRBJ1-5, with D uncertain. The CDR3 consists of 15 residues. The germline V gene encodes CDR1 MGHRA and CDR2 YSYEKL. V dropped 1 base and J dropped 2 bases, with 9 bases sitting between them. This CDR3 is CASSQVGLGNQPQHF. CDR3 DNA: TGCGCCAGCAGCCAAGTCGGGTTAGGCAATCAGCCCCAGCATTTT.

The J gene is TRBJ1-5, the V gene TRBV2; maybe TRBD1 (5 bases). V lost 6 bases to trimming and J lost 1 base, with 16 bases between them. The germline V gene encodes CDR1 SNHLY and CDR2 FYNNEI. The CDR3 covers 16 residues. CDR3 loop: CASRAQVLRSNQPQHF. Here the CDR3 DNA reads TGTGCCAGCAGGGCACAGGTATTGCGGAGCAATCAGCCCCAGCATTTT.

The rearrangement uses TRBV10-1 and TRBJ1-4, with D perhaps matching TRBD1 (6 bases). Per the germline V gene, CDR1 is WNHNN and CDR2 is SYGVQD (reference sequence). V shed 6 bases and J shed 6 bases, with 11 bases lying between them. The CDR3 has 13 residues. The CDR3 region is CASSWAGDEKLFF. The CDR3 DNA reads TGCGCCAGCAGCTGGGCAGGGGATGAAAAACTGTTTTTT.

This clone has only one observation. J is TRBJ2-7 and V is TRBV30, with D possibly being TRBD1 (6 bases). Germline V gene sequence: CDR1 GTSNPN, CDR2 SVGIG (reference sequence). The CDR3 spans 14 residues. Trimming removed 3 bases from V and 0 bases from J, with 12 bases in between. The CDR3 nucleotides read TGTGCCTGGAGCCCTGGGGGCAGCTCCTACGAGCAGTACTTC. Translation gives CAWSPGGSSYEQYF.

The chain is built from TRBV9 and TRBJ1-4; possible D gene TRBD1, 5 bases. Germline-derived CDR1 and CDR2 are SGDLS and YYNGEE. With 1 base removed from V and 5 bases from J, the gap between germline ends came to 18 bases. The CDR3 runs 17 residues. The CDR3 loop reads CASSVSPGTAGNEKLFF. The CDR3 DNA reads as TGTGCCAGCAGCGTAAGCCCGGGGACGGCGGGAAATGAAAAACTGTTTTTT.

This clone occurred once. V and J are TRBV18 and TRBJ1-1; D gene unclear. The V end was cut by 5 bases, the J end by 6 bases, with 13 bases between. The CDR3 has 13 residues. Germline values: CDR1 KGHSH, CDR2 LQKENI. CDR3 in DNA: TGTGCCAGCTCAGCGAGGTTTCCGGCTGAAGCTTTCTTT. This translates into CASSARFPAEAFF.

The rearrangement links TRBV4-1 to TRBJ1-6; 7 positions agree with TRBD1. V lost 2 bases and J lost 6; bases outside the gene matches: 10. The germline V gene encodes CDR1 MGHRA and CDR2 YSYEKL. This CDR3 spans 17 amino acids. As DNA, the CDR3 is TGCGCCAGCAGCCAACAGGGGGGACGGACCTCTAATTCACCCCTCCACTTT. It codes for CASSQQGGRTSNSPLHF.

This chain connects TRBV6-2 or TRBV6-3 to TRBJ1-2; 9 bases are a match to TRBD1. The germline V gene encodes CDR1 MNHEY and CDR2 SVGEGT. V lost 2 bases to trimming and J lost 7 bases; unmatched junction nucleotides: 8. The length of the CDR3 is 15 residues. DNA for the CDR3: TGTGCCAGCAGTTACCTATGGGACAGGGAAGGTGGCTACACCTTC. Protein product: CASSYLWDREGGYTF.

This clone was recorded once. The genes are TRBV5-1 and TRBJ2-7; no clear D. The germline V gene encodes CDR1 SGHRS and CDR2 YFSETQ. The CDR3 extends over 15 amino acids. V lost 6 bases and J lost 5, with 21 bases in between. DNA for the CDR3: TGCGCCAGCACCAAACGACAAGGCGACGTGGACGAGCAGTACTTC. This sequence encodes CASTKRQGDVDEQYF.

The CDR3 DNA follows: TGTGCCACCAGCATCGACAGGGGGGATGAAGCTTTCTTT. This codes for CATSIDRGDEAFF. The V gene is TRBV15, the J gene TRBJ1-1, with 9 positions matching TRBD1. This CDR3 is built from 13 residues. The ends lost 4 bases at V and 7 bases at J; junction bases unmatched: 4. Per germline, CDR1 LNHNV and CDR2 YYDKDF (reference sequence).

The chain joins TRBV4-2 to TRBJ2-3; D is undetermined. The V gene lost 0 bases and the J gene lost 0 bases, with 7 bases spanning the gap. Germline CDR1 is LGHNA and CDR2 is YNFKEQ. This CDR3 region has 15 residues. The CDR3 bases are TGTGCCAGCAGCCAAGAGGGCAGAAGCACAGATACGCAGTATTTT. Its protein product is CASSQEGRSTDTQYF.

V is TRBV28 and J is TRBJ2-1; TRBD2 matches at 9 bases. This CDR3 comprises 15 residues. CDR1 is MDHEN, CDR2 SYDVKM, per germline. Unmatched junction bases numbered 8, after V lost 6 bases and J lost 5 bases. Here the CDR3 reads CASSALRLADNEQFF. The CDR3 nucleotides read TGTGCCAGCAGCGCACTCAGACTAGCGGACAATGAGCAGTTCTTC.

V gene TRBV4-2 combines with J gene TRBJ2-5, with TRBD2 as a possible D gene (6 bases). V lost 1 base to trimming and J lost 4 bases, with 19 bases between them. The CDR3 is 17 amino acids. The germline gives CDR1 LGHNA, CDR2 YNFKEQ. The CDR3 loop reads CASSQGAGTWEAETQYF. CDR3 coding DNA: TGTGCCAGCAGCCAAGGGGCCGGGACCTGGGAGGCAGAGACCCAGTACTTC.

The rearrangement uses TRBV28 and TRBJ2-3, with TRBD2 identical over 13 bases. The CDR3 contains 16 residues. CDR1 and CDR2 from the germline V gene are MDHEN and SYDVKM. V shed 5 bases, J shed 4 bases, and the junction held 6 bases outside the gene matches. In nucleotides, the CDR3 is TGTGCCAGCAGTGTGGGACTAGCGGGGCCCGCAGATACGCAGTATTTT. It yields the protein CASSVGLAGPADTQYF.

This clone was recorded once. This chain connects TRBV5-4 to TRBJ2-3; 8 bases map to TRBD2. This CDR3 has 13 residues. Germline CDR1 SGHNT, CDR2 YYREEE (reference sequence). This CDR3 reads CAGAGGDWDTQYF. In DNA form, the CDR3 reads TGTGCAGGGGCGGGGGGAGACTGGGATACGCAGTATTTT.

The chain is built from TRBV9 and TRBJ1-2; tentatively, D is TRBD1 (6 bases). Germline CDR1 reads SGDLS; CDR2 reads YYNGEE. This CDR3 region has 17 residues. Trimming removed 0 bases from V and 3 bases from J, with 18 bases in between. CDR3 sequence: CASSVASRGGQYYGYTF. The CDR3 coding sequence is TGTGCCAGCAGCGTAGCTTCGAGAGGAGGACAGTACTATGGCTACACCTTC.

The chain is built from TRBV6-5 and TRBJ2-1, with a possible D match to TRBD1 (5 bases). Germline V CDR1 and CDR2: MNHEY, SVGAGI. The CDR3 totals 14 residues. V gave up 8 bases and J gave up 3 bases, with 14 bases separating them. CDR3: CASQQLGLYNEQFF. For the CDR3, the DNA is TGTGCCAGCCAACAGCTGGGGCTCTACAATGAGCAGTTCTTC.

Only one count was recorded for this clone. This chain links TRBV11-2 with TRBJ1-4; 8 bases line up with TRBD1. Per the germline V gene, CDR1 is SGHAT and CDR2 is FQNNGV. The junction had 7 bases not matched to a gene; V was cut back by 5 bases and J by 8 bases. The CDR3 sequence is 14 residues long. This CDR3 is CASSRGQGGEKLFF. CDR3 DNA sequence: TGTGCCAGCAGCCGAGGACAGGGAGGGGAAAAACTGTTTTTT.

This clone is termed medium-sized (0.01 to 0.1%). This rearrangement joins TRBV7-2 to TRBJ1-5; tentatively, D is TRBD1 (5 bases). Germline V lookup: CDR1 SGHTA, CDR2 FQGNSA. The CDR3 is made up of 16 amino acids. The V end lost 2 bases, the J end lost 2 bases, and 13 bases lay between the germline ends. CDR3 amino acids: CASSLFVGPGNQPQHF. For the CDR3, the DNA is TGTGCCAGCAGCTTATTTGTGGGGCCAGGCAATCAGCCCCAGCATTTT. Together with reference TRBV7-2 and TRBJ1-5, the CDR3 gives the full variable domain: GAGVSQSPSNKVTEKGKDVELRCDPISGHTALYWYRQSLGQGLEFLIYFQGNSAPDKSGLPSDRFSAERTGGSVSTLTIQRTQQEDSAVYLCASSLFVGPGNQPQHFGDGTRLSIL.

CDR3 sequence (DNA): TGTGCCACCAGTGATTTGCCGGGGGGCCTGGAGACCCAGTACTTC. Its translation is CATSDLPGGLETQYF. This chain connects TRBV24-1 to TRBJ2-5, with D perhaps TRBD2 (7 bases). V dropped 0 bases and J dropped 5 bases, with 12 bases sitting between them. The CDR3 sequence is 15 residues long. CDR1 is KGHDR, CDR2 SFDVKD, per germline.

This chain joins TRBV24-1 and TRBJ2-7; a weak D match, TRBD1 (6 bases). The CDR3 is 15 amino acids. From germline, CDR1 is KGHDR and CDR2 SFDVKD. Trimming pared 4 bases from V and 2 bases from J, leaving 14 bases between. The CDR3 sequence: CATSEGQGKTYEQYF. CDR3 DNA sequence: TGTGCCACCAGTGAGGGGCAGGGGAAAACCTACGAGCAGTACTTC.

The V gene is TRBV6-6, the J gene TRBJ1-5; 9 positions match TRBD1. The germline V gene has CDR1 MNHNY and CDR2 SVGAGI (reference sequence). The CDR3 contains 15 residues. J gave up 8 bases and V 6 bases, and 11 bases lay outside the gene matches. The chain's CDR3 is CASSPLGQGWEPQHF. The CDR3 DNA reads TGTGCCAGCAGCCCCCTCGGACAGGGGTGGGAGCCCCAGCATTTT.

This chain links TRBV24-1 with TRBJ2-3; D is possibly TRBD2 (5 bases). CDR1 KGHDR and CDR2 SFDVKD come from the germline V gene. V lost 5 bases to trimming and J lost 3 bases, with 11 bases between them. The length of the CDR3 is 14 residues. CDR3 sequence reads: CATSVRGGTDTQYF. CDR3 bases: TGTGCCACCAGTGTTCGAGGAGGAACAGATACGCAGTATTTT.

This chain connects TRBV28 to TRBJ1-2; D is unresolved. The germline V and J ends were trimmed by 10 bases and 5 bases, with 11 bases remaining between them. Per germline, CDR1 MDHEN and CDR2 SYDVKM. The length of the CDR3 is 11 residues. The CDR3 region has the DNA TGTGCCACCCTACTCCGTTATGGCTACACCTTC. Translating gives CATLLRYGYTF.

This clone was counted once. The V call is TRBV28, the J call TRBJ1-2; D might be TRBD1 (5 bases). The germline V gene encodes CDR1 MDHEN and CDR2 SYDVKM. This CDR3 is 12 amino acids long. Trimming took off 2 bases at V and 11 bases at J, with 12 bases between the two ends. The CDR3 DNA reads TGTGCCAGCAGTTTAAAGACAGAACGGTACACCTTC. Translated, it gives CASSLKTERYTF.

The genes are TRBV30 and TRBJ1-5; TRBD1 matches 9 bases. Trimming took 4 bases from V and 2 from J; bases not matched to a gene: 3. Germline CDR1 GTSNPN, CDR2 SVGIG (reference sequence). The CDR3 totals 14 residues. In nucleotides, the CDR3 is TGTGCCTGGACCCGGGACAGGGGCAATCAGCCCCAGCATTTT. Its translation: CAWTRDRGNQPQHF.

CDR3 coding DNA: TGTGCCATCAGTGAGTCGGGTCAGGAACACTATGGCTACACCTTC. It is translated as CAISESGQEHYGYTF. The V and J genes are TRBV10-3 and TRBJ1-2; D not certain. The CDR3 loop spans 15 amino acids. Germline loops: CDR1 ENHRY, CDR2 SYGVKD. V lost 0 bases to trimming and J lost 3 bases, with 11 bases between them.